The present T cell receptor (beta chain) was sequenced within a study of blood T cell repertoires in COVID-19 (dated by TCRdb to the early 2020s). Regarding the complete study: Samples from collaborators originated in the United States, Italy and Spain and spanned both the acute and convalescent phases of COVID-19. Samples were obtained from the ongoing ImmuneRACE study (first 160 participants) and from some 1,200 subjects provided by 6 global collaborators. The prospective study material was composed of cDNA or gDNA derived from T cells, B-cell-depleted T cells, or PBMCs. The sample metadata nearly always contained a de-identified subject ID, COVID-19 status, age in years and sex. The dataset comprised deeply sampled blood TCRbeta repertoires from subjects exposed to, actively infected with, or recovered from COVID-19. Where HLA class I and class II types were available, the types were taken from metadata supplied by the sample provider, not from assay-based typing. The repertoires were released in a freely available public database intended as a resource for research on the immune response to SARS-CoV-2.

What the study reported, not specific to this receptor: How much clinical and demographic metadata was included differed by source and by participant, and the metadata was provided uncurated.

The immunoSEQ Assay, a bias-controlled multiplex PCR, was used to amplify TCRbeta CDR3 regions from genomic DNA. Per the original workflow: Within the assay, amplification of reference gene primers was used to estimate how many nucleated cells each sample contained. To quantify the absolute abundance of each unique TCRbeta CDR3 rearrangement, sequence reads were collapsed and filtered. For each sample, productive Simpson clonality was calculated as the square root of Simpson's diversity index over productive rearrangements. What TCRdb holds here is the immuneACCESS table cut down to in-frame rearrangements. Part of the clones is not present; checked against another copy, under half of the missing clones reflect an unresolved V gene, and the others are unexplained. D and trimming come from the DNA, and the V and J calls and clone size come from that table. The sample table shows 35,000 to 45,000 clones, and roughly 92% are seen once. 8% to 9.5% of the sample is held by the ten biggest clonotypes.

Based on the germline V gene, the CDR1 and CDR2 sequences are MDHEN and SYDVKM. V loses 3 bases of germline sequence and J loses 5 bases, and the interval between the two ends is 19 bases. Including cysteine and phenylalanine, the CDR3 has 16 amino acids. Just CDR3 DNA is preserved here, 48 bases in frame from base 1. The collaborating institutions used their own protocols to collect whole blood in K2EDTA tubes. Collaborator samples were shipped for TCRbeta analysis as frozen whole blood, isolated PBMCs, or DNA extracted from either sample type. This clone is a singleton in its sample. The clone's antigen remains unknown. Per-base qualities were not stored, and no clone one base away is much larger.

The source of this sequence is a man in his fifties with active COVID-19. The sequenced sample was peripheral blood. Recombination linked TRBV28 to TRBJ1-2; the D region possibly corresponds to TRBD1 (6 bases align). The encoded CDR3 is CASSLGPRQDRYGYTF. The nucleotide sequence reads as follows: TGTGCCAGCAGTTTGGGCCCCAGACAGGATAGGTATGGCTACACCTTC.